This TCR beta chain was captured by sequencing in a study of shared clonotypes between healthy human individuals. Study summary: A donor's plate count was three for CD4 naive and three for CD4 memory; CD8 naive had two and CD8 memory one. Study results and caveats: The study sampled only blood, and tissue repertoires likely differ. Among donors, the sharing of clonotypes was expected to be influenced by sequencing depth. The generation probabilities recorded for non-shared clonotypes fell below those of clonotypes shared by all four donors.

The table came from immunoSEQ multiplex PCR; TCRdb's copy has only in-frame clones and leaves some out. This sample yields around 2.3 million clones, of which about 94% are seen a single time; approximately 0.13% belongs to the top ten. This clone has more than one count but fewer than ten. What it binds is not known. Germline assignment: CDR1 MGHRA and CDR2 YSYEKL. Trimming left V 4 bases short and J 0 bases short, with 7 bases between. This CDR3 comprises 14 residues. V usage is TRBV4-1 and J usage is TRBJ1-5; unclear D gene. The sequenced sample was naive CD4+ T cells sorted from blood. This sample's subset: CD45RA+ positively selected. The clonotype comes from a man aged 18 to 35 in good health. The CDR3 DNA is TGCGCCAGCAGCCGGGGATTTAGCAATCAGCCCCAGCATTTT. Amino acid sequence: CASSRGFSNQPQHF.